The clone carrying this T cell receptor (beta chain) was seen repeatedly, ten times or more. Relying on iRepertoire HTBI primers and Arm-PCR of CDR3 regions, the team built TCR beta libraries. TCRdb independently ran MiXCR on the multiplex PCR reads; one entry per CDR3 protein. The sample yields 350,000 to 500,000 distinct CDR3 sequences, approximately 15% seen once. This sample's time point: newly diagnosed GD, antithyroid drugs for less than 3 months. From RNA extracted from PBMCs, the TCR library was made. CDR1 and CDR2 from the germline V gene are SGHRS and YFSETQ. The CDR3 has 14 amino acids. With 5 bases removed from V and 0 bases from J, the gap between germline ends came to 12 bases. The sample is drawn from a study of regulatory T cells in long-lasting Graves disease. This sample was also put to use in a study of T cells in Graves' hyperthyroidism and ophthalmopathy.

The rearrangement links TRBV5-1 to TRBJ2-7, with D perhaps matching TRBD1 (5 bases). The sequences come from peripheral blood mononuclear cells (PBMCs), collected at new diagnosis, from a patient treated with antithyroid drugs. This sequence originates from a woman in her forties or fifties with Graves disease. In nucleotides, the CDR3 is TGCGCCAGCAGGTGGACATCGGACTCCTACGAGCAGTACTTC. Residues: CASRWTSDSYEQYF.